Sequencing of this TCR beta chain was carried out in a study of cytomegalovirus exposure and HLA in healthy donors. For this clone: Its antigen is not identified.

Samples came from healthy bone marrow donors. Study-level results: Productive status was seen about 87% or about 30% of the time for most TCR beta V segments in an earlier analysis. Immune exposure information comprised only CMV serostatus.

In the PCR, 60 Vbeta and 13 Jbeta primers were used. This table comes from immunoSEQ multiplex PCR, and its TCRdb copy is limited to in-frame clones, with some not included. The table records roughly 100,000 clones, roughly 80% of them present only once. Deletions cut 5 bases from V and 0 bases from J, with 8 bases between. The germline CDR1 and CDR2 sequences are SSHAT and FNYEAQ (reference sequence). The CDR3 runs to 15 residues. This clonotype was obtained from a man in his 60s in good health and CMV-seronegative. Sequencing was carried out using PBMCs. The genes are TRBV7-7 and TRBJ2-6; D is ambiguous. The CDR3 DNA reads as TGTGCCAGCAGCCCCCTAAACTCTGGGGCCAACGTCCTGACTTTC. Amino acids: CASSPLNSGANVLTF.